This T cell receptor (beta chain) was identified during a study of immune heterogeneity within non-small cell lung tumors. General study findings and limits: Recurrence of identical dominant CDR3 beta clonotypes was observed across tumor sites within a patient, alongside site-unique high-frequency clones.

Multiplex PCR (32 V and 13 J primers) was used to amplify the TCR beta CDR3. Each CDR3 protein is one row after TCRdb ran MiXCR on the multiplex PCR reads. This sample has under 4,500 distinct CDR3 sequences, with about 22% found just once. By share of the sample, this clonotype is medium-sized. The antigen is undetermined. Template came from bulk tumor genomic DNA, at 500 to 650 ng per sample. The authors collected several far-apart biopsies from each primary tumor during surgery. Surgery that was curative in intent was performed on patients with untreated, newly diagnosed non-small cell lung cancer. The TCR comes from a man aged 65 to 79 with non-small cell lung cancer. Sequenced sample: lung tumor tissue.

This chain's CDR3 is CASSQAWGSYEQYF. The CDR3 coding sequence is TGTGCCAGCAGCCAAGCCTGGGGCAGCTACGAGCAGTACTTC. The chain employs TRBV4-2 and TRBJ2-7; D is perhaps TRBD1 (5 bases). CDR1 and CDR2 from the germline V gene are LGHNA and YNFKEQ. CDR3 length equals 14 residues. Trimming cost V 1 base and J 3 bases, with 10 bases left between them.